Listed here are 2 T cell receptor beta chains from one sample, sequenced in a study of OX40 agonist ivuxolimab in advanced cancers. Receptors were amplified or captured by the immunoSEQ multiplex PCR assay. TCRdb's version of the immuneACCESS table is confined to in-frame rearrangements and falls short of the full clone set. An unresolved V gene accounts for under half of the shortfall where checked; the remainder is of unknown origin. In all, the sample holds 75,000 to 90,000 clones, and about 93% of those were seen once. 1.1% of the sample is in the top ten clones. The source was CD4+ or CD8+ T cells sorted from blood, collected in a trial of the OX40 agonist ivuxolimab. These receptors all stem from an adult with an advanced solid tumor such as melanoma, head and neck, liver or kidney cancer.

The chain links TRBV7-8 to TRBJ1-2, with a possible D match to TRBD1 (6 bases). The CDR3 length is 16 residues. Germline assignment: CDR1 SGHVS and CDR2 FQNEAQ. V was cut by 2 bases and J by 5 bases, with 18 bases left in between. The CDR3 DNA reads TGTGCCAGCAGCTTACAGATAAAGGGGGGAAGATATGGCTACACCTTC. This gives the protein CASSLQIKGGRYGYTF.

The chain joins TRBV30 to TRBJ2-1; TRBD2 might be the D (6 bases). The V and J ends lost 2 bases and 7 bases respectively, with 9 bases between them. Germline V gene lookup returns CDR1 GTSNPN and CDR2 SVGIG (reference sequence). CDR3 length equals 12 residues. In DNA, the CDR3 is TGTGCCTGGAGTTTGGGGGGAAATGAGCAGTTCTTC. Translation gives CAWSLGGNEQFF.